The T cell receptor (beta chain) under discussion was sequenced for a study of blood T cells in healthy people across ages. The CDR3 has 16 residues. Trimming shortened V by 0 bases and J by 5 bases, and 16 bases separated the two germline ends. The V gene's germline CDR1 is LGHNA and CDR2 YSLEER. Primed by a sample-barcoded 5' primer and a J-beta primer mix, a second PCR proceeded for roughly 6 to 12 cycles. Unique molecular identifiers of 12 random nucleotides labeled each cDNA. In TCRdb, the 5' RACE reads were re-called with MiXCR into one record per CDR3 protein. The sample yields over 950,000 distinct CDR3 sequences, around two fifths seen once.

The rearrangement joins TRBV4-3 to TRBJ1-1, with a tentative D call TRBD1 (5 bases). The clonotype comes from a man younger than 35 in good health. What was sequenced was blood. CDR3 loop: CASSQDLRKWGTEAFF. The CDR3 bases are TGCGCCAGCAGCCAAGATCTTAGGAAATGGGGGACTGAAGCTTTCTTT.